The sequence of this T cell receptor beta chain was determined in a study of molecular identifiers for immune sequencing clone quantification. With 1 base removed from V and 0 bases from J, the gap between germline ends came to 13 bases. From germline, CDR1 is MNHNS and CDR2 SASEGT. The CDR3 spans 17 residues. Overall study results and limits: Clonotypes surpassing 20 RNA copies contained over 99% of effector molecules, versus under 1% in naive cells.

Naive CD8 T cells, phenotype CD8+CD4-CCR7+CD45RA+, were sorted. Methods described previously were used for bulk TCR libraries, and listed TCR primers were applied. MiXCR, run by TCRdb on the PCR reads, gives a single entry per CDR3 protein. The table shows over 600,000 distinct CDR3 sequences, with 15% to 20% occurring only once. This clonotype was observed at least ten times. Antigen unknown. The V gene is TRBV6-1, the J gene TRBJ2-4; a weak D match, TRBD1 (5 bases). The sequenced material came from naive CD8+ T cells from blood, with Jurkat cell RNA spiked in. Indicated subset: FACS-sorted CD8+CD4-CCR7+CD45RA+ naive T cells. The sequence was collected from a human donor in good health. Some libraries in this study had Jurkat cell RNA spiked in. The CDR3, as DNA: TGTGCCAGCAGTGAAGGGGGCAGGTCGCTAGCCAAAAACATTCAGTACTTC. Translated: CASSEGGRSLAKNIQYF.